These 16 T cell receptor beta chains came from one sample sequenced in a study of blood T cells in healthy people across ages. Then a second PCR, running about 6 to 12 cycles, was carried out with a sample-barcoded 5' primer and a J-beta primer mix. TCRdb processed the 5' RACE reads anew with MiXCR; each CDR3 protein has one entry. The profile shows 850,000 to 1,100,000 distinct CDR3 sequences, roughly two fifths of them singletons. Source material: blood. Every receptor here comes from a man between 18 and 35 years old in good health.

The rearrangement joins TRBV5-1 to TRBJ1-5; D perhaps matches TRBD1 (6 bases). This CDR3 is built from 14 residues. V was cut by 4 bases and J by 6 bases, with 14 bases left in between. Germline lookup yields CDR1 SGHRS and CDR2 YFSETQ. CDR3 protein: CASSPDRPSQPQHF. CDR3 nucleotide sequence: TGCGCCAGCAGCCCTGACAGGCCTAGTCAGCCCCAGCATTTT.

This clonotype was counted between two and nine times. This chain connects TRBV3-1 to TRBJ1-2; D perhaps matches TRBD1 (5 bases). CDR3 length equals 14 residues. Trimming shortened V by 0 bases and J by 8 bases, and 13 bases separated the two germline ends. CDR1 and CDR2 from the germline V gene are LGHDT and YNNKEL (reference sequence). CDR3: CASSQDRGEAGYTF. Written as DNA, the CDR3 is TGTGCCAGCAGCCAAGATAGAGGGGAGGCGGGCTACACCTTC. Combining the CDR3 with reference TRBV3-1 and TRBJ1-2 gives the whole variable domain DTAVSQTPKYLVTQMGNDKSIKCEQNLGHDTMYWYKQDSKKFLKIMFSYNNKELIINETVPNRFSPKSPDKAHLNLHINSLELGDSAVYFCASSQDRGEAGYTFGSGTRLTVV.

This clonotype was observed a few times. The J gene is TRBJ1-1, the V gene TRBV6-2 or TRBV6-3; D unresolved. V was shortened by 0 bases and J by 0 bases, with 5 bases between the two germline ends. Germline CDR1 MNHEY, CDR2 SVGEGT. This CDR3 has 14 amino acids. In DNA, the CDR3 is TGTGCCAGCAGTTACTCTCCCCTGAACACTGAAGCTTTCTTT. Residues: CASSYSPLNTEAFF.

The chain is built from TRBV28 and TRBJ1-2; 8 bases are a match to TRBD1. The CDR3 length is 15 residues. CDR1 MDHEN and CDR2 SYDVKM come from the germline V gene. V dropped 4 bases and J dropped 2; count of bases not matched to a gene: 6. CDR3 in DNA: TGTGCCAGCAGTTCAACCTCAGGGGGCAACTATGGCTACACCTTC. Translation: CASSSTSGGNYGYTF.

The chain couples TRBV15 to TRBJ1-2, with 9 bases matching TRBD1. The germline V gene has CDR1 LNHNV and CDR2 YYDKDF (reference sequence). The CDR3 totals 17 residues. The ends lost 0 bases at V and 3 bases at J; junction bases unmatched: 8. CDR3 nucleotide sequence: TGTGCCACCAGCAGAGATAACCTTTGGACAGGGGACTATGGCTACACCTTC. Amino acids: CATSRDNLWTGDYGYTF.

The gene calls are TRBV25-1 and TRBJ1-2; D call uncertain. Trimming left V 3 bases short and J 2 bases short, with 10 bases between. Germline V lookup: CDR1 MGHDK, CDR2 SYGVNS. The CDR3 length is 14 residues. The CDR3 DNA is TGTGCCAGCAGTGATCCCGCTCCGAACTATGGCTACACCTTC. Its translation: CASSDPAPNYGYTF.

CDR3 region: CASSLRRGSGTDTQYF. The DNA of the CDR3 is TGTGCCAGCAGCTTAAGGCGGGGGAGTGGCACAGATACGCAGTATTTT. V usage is TRBV11-1 and J usage is TRBJ2-3, with 7 bases matching TRBD2. The CDR3 is 16 amino acids. Germline CDR1 reads SGHAT; CDR2 reads FQDESV (reference sequence). J gave up 1 base and V 2 bases, and 6 bases lay outside the gene matches.

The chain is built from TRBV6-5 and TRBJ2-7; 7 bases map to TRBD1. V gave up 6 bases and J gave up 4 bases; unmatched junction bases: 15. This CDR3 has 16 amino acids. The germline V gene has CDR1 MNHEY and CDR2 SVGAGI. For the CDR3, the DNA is TGTGCCAGCAGCCTCGTCTCGACAGGGAGCGCGTACGAGCAGTACTTC. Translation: CASSLVSTGSAYEQYF.

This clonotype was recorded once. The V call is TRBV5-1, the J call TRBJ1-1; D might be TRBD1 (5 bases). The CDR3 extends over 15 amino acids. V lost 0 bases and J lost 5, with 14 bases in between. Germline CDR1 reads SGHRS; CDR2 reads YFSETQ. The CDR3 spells CASSLDSGTGTEAFF. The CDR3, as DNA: TGCGCCAGCAGCTTGGATTCAGGGACGGGGACTGAAGCTTTCTTT.

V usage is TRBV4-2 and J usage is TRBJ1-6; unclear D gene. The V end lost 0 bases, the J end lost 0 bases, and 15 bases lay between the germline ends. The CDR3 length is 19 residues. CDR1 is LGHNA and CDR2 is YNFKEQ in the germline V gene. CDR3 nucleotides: TGTGCCAGCAGCCAAGATTGGTTGGACGGTAGCTCCTATAATTCACCCCTCCACTTT. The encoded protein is CASSQDWLDGSSYNSPLHF.

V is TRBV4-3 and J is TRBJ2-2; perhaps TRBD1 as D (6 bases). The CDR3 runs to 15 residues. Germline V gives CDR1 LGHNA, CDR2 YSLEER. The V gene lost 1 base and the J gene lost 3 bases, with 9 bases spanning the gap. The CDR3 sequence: CASSQVDRDTGELFF. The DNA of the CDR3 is TGCGCCAGCAGCCAAGTGGACAGAGACACCGGGGAGCTGTTTTTT.

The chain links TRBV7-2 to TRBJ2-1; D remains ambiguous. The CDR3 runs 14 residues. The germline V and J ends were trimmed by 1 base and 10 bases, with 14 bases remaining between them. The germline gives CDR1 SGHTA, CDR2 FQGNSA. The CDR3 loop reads CASSLGVLENEQFF. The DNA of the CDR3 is TGTGCCAGCAGCTTAGGGGTCCTCGAAAACGAGCAGTTCTTC.

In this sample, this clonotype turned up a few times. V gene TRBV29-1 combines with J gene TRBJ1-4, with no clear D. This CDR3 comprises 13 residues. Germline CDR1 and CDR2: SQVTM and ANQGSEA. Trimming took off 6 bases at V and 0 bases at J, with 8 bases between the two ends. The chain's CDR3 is CSVRVATNEKLFF. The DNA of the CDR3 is TGCAGCGTGAGGGTTGCAACTAATGAAAAACTGTTTTTT.

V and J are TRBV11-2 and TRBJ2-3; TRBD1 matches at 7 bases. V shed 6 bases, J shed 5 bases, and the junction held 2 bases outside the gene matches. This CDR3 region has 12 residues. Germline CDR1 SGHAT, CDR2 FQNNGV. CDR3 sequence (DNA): TGTGCCAGCAGACAGGGGCAAGATACGCAGTATTTT. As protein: CASRQGQDTQYF.

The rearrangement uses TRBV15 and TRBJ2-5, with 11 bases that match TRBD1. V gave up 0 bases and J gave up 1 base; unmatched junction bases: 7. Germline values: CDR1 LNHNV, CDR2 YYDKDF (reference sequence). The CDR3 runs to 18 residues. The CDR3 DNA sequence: TGTGCCACCAGCAGAGATTTCCCCGGGACAGGGGGCCAAGAGACCCAGTACTTC. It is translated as CATSRDFPGTGGQETQYF.

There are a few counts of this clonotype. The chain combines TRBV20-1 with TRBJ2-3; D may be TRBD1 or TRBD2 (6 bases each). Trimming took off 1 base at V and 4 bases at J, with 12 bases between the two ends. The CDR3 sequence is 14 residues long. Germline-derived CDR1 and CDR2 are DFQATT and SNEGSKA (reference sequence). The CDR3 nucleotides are TGCAGTGCTAGAGGGGGGGCAATTCCAGATACGCAGTATTTT. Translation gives CSARGGAIPDTQYF.